One and the same sample provided the 24 T cell receptor beta chains below, sequenced in a study of T cell changes during pregnancy in multiple sclerosis. The data were produced by immunoSEQ multiplex PCR, yet TCRdb's version contains in-frame clones alone and is incomplete. The data show approximately 63,000 clones, with about 93% seen just once and roughly 2.6% held by the top ten. The specimen comprised CD8+ T cells from peripheral blood mononuclear cells, sampled in the third trimester of pregnancy. The receptors originated from a female donor with multiple sclerosis, enrolled in a pregnancy study.

A note on this clone: Other nucleotide sequences in the sample specify the same CDR3. The chain joins TRBV5-1 to TRBJ2-1; 8 bases align to TRBD2. The junction had 8 bases not matched to a gene; V was cut back by 4 bases and J by 2 bases. Germline CDR1 is SGHRS and CDR2 is YFSETQ. This CDR3 spans 16 amino acids. The CDR3 is CASSLGLAATYNEQFF. The CDR3 DNA reads as TGCGCCAGCAGCCTCGGACTAGCCGCAACCTACAATGAGCAGTTCTTC.

With regard to this clone: Within the sample, other DNA sequences also encode this same CDR3. The chain combines TRBV27 with TRBJ2-7; D remains ambiguous. Trimming removed 4 bases at V and 0 bases at J, with 4 bases between. CDR3 length equals 12 residues. Germline V lookup: CDR1 MNHEY, CDR2 SMNVEV (reference sequence). DNA for the CDR3: TGTGCCAGCAGTTCCTCCTCCTACGAGCAGTACTTC. It codes for CASSSSSYEQYF.

V usage is TRBV30 and J usage is TRBJ2-1, with D tentatively TRBD1 (8 bases). The CDR3 is made up of 13 amino acids. Germline CDR1 is GTSNPN and CDR2 is SVGIG (reference sequence). Trimming shortened V by 2 bases and J by 8 bases, and 13 bases separated the two germline ends. CDR3 in amino acids: CAWSLQGGDEQFF. DNA of the CDR3: TGTGCCTGGAGTCTACAGGGGGGGGATGAGCAGTTCTTC.

V usage is TRBV5-4 and J usage is TRBJ1-3; TRBD1 matches at 8 bases. J lost 9 bases, V lost 4 bases, and 6 bases had no gene match. Germline CDR1 and CDR2: SGHNT and YYREEE (reference sequence). CDR3 length: 13 amino acids. The CDR3 reads CASSPDRDSTIYF. CDR3 sequence (DNA): TGTGCCAGCAGCCCGGACAGGGACTCCACCATATATTTT.

The rearrangement uses TRBV4-1 and TRBJ1-3, with a weak D call TRBD1 (6 bases). Germline V gene sequence: CDR1 MGHRA, CDR2 YSYEKL. CDR3 length: 16 amino acids. V was clipped by 4 bases and J by 3 bases, with 16 bases between them. The CDR3 loop reads CASSLGGQGHGNTIYF. The CDR3 DNA is TGCGCCAGCAGCCTGGGCGGCCAGGGGCATGGAAACACCATATATTTT.

V and J are TRBV29-1 and TRBJ1-2, with D unresolved. Deletions cut 1 base from V and 7 bases from J, with 13 bases between. The CDR3 covers 13 residues. The germline gives CDR1 SQVTM, CDR2 ANQGSEA. The CDR3 spells CSVEGVGRSGYTF. The CDR3 DNA reads TGCAGCGTTGAAGGGGTGGGCAGAAGTGGCTACACCTTC.

The chain uses TRBV2 and TRBJ2-3; 13 bases agree with TRBD2. Per germline, CDR1 SNHLY and CDR2 FYNNEI. This CDR3 spans 15 amino acids. V gave up 6 bases and J gave up 2 bases; unmatched junction bases: 2. The CDR3 sequence: CASSGTSGITDTQYF. The CDR3 DNA follows: TGTGCCAGCAGCGGGACTAGCGGGATCACAGATACGCAGTATTTT.

The chain employs TRBV9 and TRBJ2-2, with 9 bases that match TRBD2. Looked up from germline, CDR1 is SGDLS and CDR2 is YYNGEE. The CDR3 covers 16 residues. J gave up 1 base and V 4 bases, and 5 bases lay outside the gene matches. The CDR3: CASSPRAGGNTGELFF. The CDR3 coding sequence is TGTGCCAGCAGCCCGCGAGCGGGAGGGAACACCGGGGAGCTGTTTTTT.

The chain has TRBV28 and TRBJ2-5; TRBD2 matches at 16 bases. CDR1 MDHEN and CDR2 SYDVKM come from the germline V gene. The junction had 7 bases not matched to a gene; V was cut back by 7 bases and J by 5 bases. This CDR3 region has 16 residues. CDR3 residues: CASTWGLAGGGETQYF. In nucleotides, the CDR3 is TGTGCCAGCACCTGGGGACTAGCGGGAGGGGGCGAGACCCAGTACTTC.

The chain links TRBV15 to TRBJ2-7; possible D gene TRBD2, 6 bases. The germline CDR1 and CDR2 sequences are LNHNV and YYDKDF (reference sequence). Trimming pared 0 bases from V and 1 base from J, leaving 7 bases between. CDR3 length: 14 residues. Here the CDR3 DNA reads TGTGCCACCAGCAGAGATGGGACTTCCTACGAGCAGTACTTC. Encoded protein: CATSRDGTSYEQYF.

The V and J genes are TRBV5-1 and TRBJ1-5, with 8 bases lining up with TRBD1. Losses at the gene ends were 4 bases for V and 6 bases for J; bases not matched to a gene: 6. The germline V gene encodes CDR1 SGHRS and CDR2 YFSETQ. The CDR3 runs to 14 residues. The CDR3, as DNA: TGCGCCAGCAGCATAGGACAGGGTACTCAGCCCCAGCATTTT. As protein: CASSIGQGTQPQHF.

The chain uses TRBV4-1 and TRBJ2-1; the match to TRBD2 covers 7 bases. V dropped 0 bases and J dropped 4; count of bases not matched to a gene: 9. The CDR3 has 17 residues. In germline, CDR1 is MGHRA, CDR2 YSYEKL. The CDR3 DNA sequence: TGCGCCAGCAGCCAAGATCAAGGACTAGTCTTTTACAATGAGCAGTTCTTC. Protein product: CASSQDQGLVFYNEQFF.

The chain recombines TRBV2 with TRBJ2-1; the D gene is possibly TRBD2 (6 bases). V lost 6 bases, J lost 6 bases, and 9 bases lay in between. The length of the CDR3 is 12 residues. Germline V gives CDR1 SNHLY, CDR2 FYNNEI. The CDR3 here is CASRGTPNEQFF. The CDR3 DNA reads TGTGCCAGCAGGGGGACTCCCAATGAGCAGTTCTTC.

The chain employs TRBV4-3 and TRBJ1-5, with 8 positions matching TRBD1. With V trimmed by 5 bases and J by 6 bases, 6 bases remained unmatched. The CDR3 runs 14 residues. Germline V gene data show CDR1 as LGHNA and CDR2 as YSLEER. Written as DNA, the CDR3 is TGCGCCAGCAGCAGGTGGCAGGGGGCTCAGCCCCAGCATTTT. Its protein is CASSRWQGAQPQHF.

V is TRBV19 and J is TRBJ1-1, with 9 bases aligning to TRBD1. Per the germline V gene, CDR1 is LNHDA and CDR2 is SQIVND (reference sequence). This CDR3 region has 13 residues. CDR3 in amino acids: CGAGTGPPSEAFF. The CDR3, as DNA: TGTGGTGCAGGGACAGGGCCTCCTTCTGAAGCTTTCTTT.

The chain couples TRBV10-3 to TRBJ1-1; TRBD1 is a possible D gene (5 bases). Looked up from germline, CDR1 is ENHRY and CDR2 is SYGVKD. Trimming removed 1 base from V and 0 bases from J, with 9 bases in between. The CDR3 loop spans 15 amino acids. The CDR3 sequence is CAISEFTGLNTEAFF. CDR3 sequence (DNA): TGTGCCATCAGTGAGTTTACAGGATTGAACACTGAAGCTTTCTTT.

The chain carries TRBV10-2 and TRBJ2-5, with D tentatively TRBD2 (6 bases). CDR1 is WSHSY and CDR2 is SAAADI in the germline V gene. The V and J ends lost 3 bases and 5 bases respectively, with 13 bases between them. CDR3 length: 14 amino acids. This CDR3 reads CASSDPVRGETQYF. CDR3 bases: TGCGCCAGCAGTGACCCGGTCCGGGGGGAGACCCAGTACTTC.

V and J are TRBV11-2 and TRBJ2-3; the D gene is possibly TRBD1 (6 bases). The CDR3 totals 15 residues. Trimming left V 9 bases short and J 2 bases short, with 18 bases between. The V gene's germline CDR1 is SGHAT and CDR2 FQNNGV. DNA for the CDR3: TGTGCCAGTAACTACCGGGACACCGACACAGATACGCAGTATTTT. Translating it yields CASNYRDTDTDTQYF.

The V and J genes are TRBV28 and TRBJ2-1; TRBD1 might be the D (5 bases). The CDR3 is 13 amino acids. Per germline, CDR1 MDHEN and CDR2 SYDVKM. V was shortened by 6 bases and J by 2 bases, with 8 bases between the two germline ends. The CDR3 region is CASRGRTYNEQFF. For the CDR3, the DNA is TGTGCCAGCAGGGGGCGGACCTACAATGAGCAGTTCTTC.

In nucleotides, the CDR3 is TGTGCCAGCACCCCCCCCGGACAGGGGACTACAGATACGCAGTATTTT. Its protein is CASTPPGQGTTDTQYF. V is TRBV5-4 and J is TRBJ2-3, with 9 bases lining up with TRBD1. V lost 6 bases and J lost 3; bases outside the gene matches: 11. The CDR3 extends over 16 amino acids. The germline CDR1 and CDR2 sequences are SGHNT and YYREEE (reference sequence).

The chain uses TRBV7-6 and TRBJ2-1; D uncertain. CDR1 is SGHVS and CDR2 is FNYEAQ in the germline V gene. V shed 4 bases and J shed 7 bases, with 8 bases lying between them. The length of the CDR3 is 12 residues. CDR3 DNA sequence: TGTGCCAGCAGCTCAAACTTGAATGAGCAGTTCTTC. Translated: CASSSNLNEQFF.

V and J are TRBV29-1 and TRBJ2-1; D is undetermined. This CDR3 contains 11 residues. Germline lookup yields CDR1 SQVTM and CDR2 ANQGSEA. Trimming left V 2 bases short and J 6 bases short, with 5 bases between. CDR3 coding DNA: TGCAGCGTTGAAAGAGGCAATGAGCAGTTCTTC. Protein: CSVERGNEQFF.

The chain carries TRBV6-4 and TRBJ2-2; 9 nucleotides agree with TRBD1. CDR3 size: 16 residues. With V trimmed by 5 bases and J by 5 bases, 9 bases remained unmatched. Germline values: CDR1 MRHNA, CDR2 SNTAGT. This CDR3 is CASSPTGGLETGELFF. DNA for the CDR3: TGTGCCAGCAGTCCCACAGGGGGCCTGGAGACCGGGGAGCTGTTTTTT.

The V gene is TRBV5-1, the J gene TRBJ2-3; D is perhaps TRBD2 (6 bases). Deletions cut 4 bases from V and 0 bases from J, with 15 bases between. CDR3 size: 16 residues. Germline CDR1 is SGHRS and CDR2 is YFSETQ. The CDR3 DNA reads as TGCGCCAGCAGCCCAGGACTAAGCCTGAGCACAGATACGCAGTATTTT. The encoded protein is CASSPGLSLSTDTQYF.